Given below is one TCR beta chain in context. In the study's own analysis: Amplification from reference gene primers served as the basis for estimated nucleated cell counts. Sequencing used immunoSEQ multiplex PCR; TCRdb keeps in-frame clones, though not all of them. Clonal size and the V and J genes are those of that table, whereas D and trimming came from the DNA. The table shows around 400,000 clones, with around 87% occurring only once. CDR3 length: 15 amino acids. Trimming removed 5 bases at V and 7 bases at J, with 15 bases between. Germline V gene data show CDR1 as LNHDA and CDR2 as SQIVND (reference sequence). This record belongs to a study of blood T cell repertoires in COVID-19. Study overall: The cDNA or gDNA used as material had been derived from T cells, B-cell-depleted T cells, or PBMCs.

The Seattle patients joined while their infection was active and were tracked longitudinally afterward. The sequencing input was peripheral blood. The clonotype was recovered from a woman aged 55 to 70 with COVID-19, enrolled during active disease. This sequence joins TRBV19 and TRBJ1-6, with D uncertain. CDR3 sequence reads: CASSVGRVRNSPLHF. The CDR3 nucleotides read TGTGCCAGTAGTGTCGGGAGGGTTAGGAATTCACCCCTCCACTTT. The full variable domain, its missing parts supplied by reference TRBV19 and TRBJ1-6, is DGGITQSPKYLFRKEGQNVTLSCEQNLNHDAMYWYRQDPGQGLRLIYYSQIVNDFQKGDIAEGYSVSREKKESFPLTVTSAQKNPTAFYLCASSVGRVRNSPLHFGNGTRLTVT.